Sequencing of this T cell receptor (beta chain) was carried out in a study of regulatory and conventional T cells in RAG deficiency. Looking at the study overall: CID or atypical SCID patients with hypomorphic RAG mutations often have autoimmunity. Study-wide findings and caveats: Shannon entropy was markedly lower and Simpson indices higher in RAG-deficient patients than control T-cell subsets. Sorted Omenn CD25-high CD127-low cells may not be bona fide Tregs. Shorter CDR3s in all patient subsets; >80% Treg-Tconv overlap in Omenn.

This clone was seen only a few times. Antigen specificity is unknown. Data came from immunoSEQ multiplex PCR; TCRdb stores just in-frame clones and leaves some out. The sample has 1,400 or so clones, around four fifths seen once. The CDR3 is 17 residues long. The sorted conventional CD4+ T cells were CD25-low and CD127-high, with genomic DNA sequenced. The chain joins TRBV21-1 to TRBJ1-5. TRBV21-1 is reported as a pseudogene. The sequenced sample was CD4+ effector T cells sorted from blood. The sequence was obtained from a human donor with RAG deficiency presenting as severe combined immunodeficiency. The CDR3 sequence: CASRALVLHWHHQPQHF. The CDR3 nucleotides read TGTGCCAGCAGGGCTTTAGTGCTACATTGGCATCATCAGCCCCAGCATTTT.